This is a list of T cell receptor beta chains from one sample in a study of blood T cell repertoires in COVID-19. Clones were read by immunoSEQ multiplex PCR, and TCRdb kept only the in-frame ones, dropping some. This table holds around 130,000 clones, roughly 89% found once. Sequenced input: peripheral blood. The receptors come from a middle-aged man with active or convalescent COVID-19. CDR3s include the opening cysteine and the closing phenylalanine or tryptophan. A D gene is named only where the DNA matches it firmly. The listing skips clone size in some rows; elsewhere it reads once, few, many or a size class.

-,TRBJ2-5,-,TRBV7-8,CASSKRTETQYF,TGTGCCAGCAGCAAGCGTACGGAGACCCAGTACTTC
-,TRBJ2-1,-,TRBV20-1,CSASRGAAYNEQFF,TGCAGTGCTAGTCGGGGGGCCGCCTACAATGAGCAGTTCTTC
-,TRBJ1-3,-,TRBV10-1,CASSLEVGNTIYF,TGCGCCAGCAGTCTAGAGGTTGGAAACACCATATATTTT
TRBD1,TRBJ1-1,-,TRBV27,CASSPLQGVDTEAFF,TGTGCCAGCAGTCCCCTCCAGGGGGTGGACACTGAAGCTTTCTTT
-,TRBJ2-7,once,TRBV24-1,CATSDFVGAPAYEQYF,TGTGCCACCAGTGATTTTGTGGGGGCGCCGGCCTACGAGCAGTACTTC
TRBD1,TRBJ2-3,-,TRBV14,CASSLQGGRTDTQYF,TGTGCCAGCAGCCTACAGGGGGGCCGCACAGATACGCAGTATTTT
TRBD1,TRBJ1-1,-,TRBV13,CASSPGQGPEAFF,TGTGCCAGCAGCCCCGGACAGGGCCCTGAAGCTTTCTTT
TRBD1,TRBJ2-7,-,TRBV6-5,CASSQQGPEYEQYF,TGTGCCAGCAGTCAACAGGGGCCCGAGTACGAGCAGTACTTC
-,TRBJ1-2,-,TRBV5-8,CASSWGQGSGGYTF,TGTGCCAGCAGCTGGGGCCAGGGATCTGGAGGCTACACCTTC
-,TRBJ2-1,-,TRBV5-1,CASSLGGGREQFF,TGCGCCAGCAGCTTGGGTGGAGGGCGTGAGCAGTTCTTC
-,TRBJ2-2,-,TRBV7-9,CASSLVWAGQNTGELFF,TGTGCCAGCAGCTTAGTTTGGGCAGGGCAGAACACCGGGGAGCTGTTTTTT
-,TRBJ1-1,-,TRBV2,CASIKGRVNTEAFF,TGTGCCAGCATCAAGGGGCGAGTGAACACTGAAGCTTTCTTT
-,TRBJ1-6,few,TRBV3-1/TRBV3-2,CASSPGLLNSPLHF,TGTGCCAGCAGCCCGGGACTGCTCAATTCACCCCTCCACTTT
TRBD1,TRBJ1-1,-,TRBV5-4,CASSKDRGTEAFF,TGTGCCAGCAGCAAAGACAGGGGCACTGAAGCTTTCTTT
TRBD2,TRBJ2-1,-,TRBV5-3,CARSLFLGLIGNEQFF,TGTGCCAGAAGCCTCTTTTTGGGACTAATAGGCAATGAGCAGTTCTTC
TRBD2,TRBJ2-7,-,TRBV28,CASSSPGTSGSYEQYF,TGTGCCAGCAGTTCTCCCGGGACTAGCGGTTCCTACGAGCAGTACTTC
TRBD1,TRBJ1-4,-,TRBV7-8,CASSPGTGLSTNEKLFF,TGTGCCAGCAGTCCCGGGACAGGGCTATCAACTAATGAAAAACTGTTTTTT
-,TRBJ2-7,-,TRBV30,CAWSLGTPAAYEQYF,TGTGCCTGGAGCCTCGGGACACCGGCGGCCTACGAGCAGTACTTC
TRBD1,TRBJ2-7,once,TRBV5-6,CASRSDREIYEQYF,TGTGCCAGCAGATCGGACAGGGAGATTTACGAGCAGTACTTC
TRBD1,TRBJ1-4,-,TRBV19,CASMDRANEKLFF,TGTGCCAGCATGGACAGGGCTAATGAAAAACTGTTTTTT
TRBD1,TRBJ2-7,-,TRBV12-3/TRBV12-4,CASQRDRHYEQYF,TGTGCCAGCCAACGGGACAGGCACTACGAGCAGTACTTC
TRBD1,TRBJ1-2,-,TRBV18,CASSDTRDRRGYTF,TGTGCCAGCTCAGACACAAGGGACAGACGGGGCTACACCTTC
TRBD1,TRBJ2-1,-,TRBV28,CASRKGQGAHNEQFF,TGTGCCAGCAGAAAAGGACAGGGGGCCCACAATGAGCAGTTCTTC